Listed here are 12 T cell receptor beta chains from one sample, sequenced in a study of graft-versus-host responses after intestinal transplantation. The authors plated roughly 200,000 CFSE-labeled responder cells with roughly 200,000 irradiated, violet-dye-labeled stimulator cells. Profiled with immunoSEQ multiplex PCR; TCRdb holds only in-frame clones, not every one. The profile shows 6,800 or so clones, roughly a third of them singletons. The material sequenced was alloreactive CD8+ T cells from a mixed lymphocyte reaction culture, taken before transplantation. The subset here: CFSE-low proliferating T cells sorted from roughly six-day pre-transplant mixed lymphocyte reaction (GvH or HvG direction). These TCRs come from a human patient who was an organ donor for intestinal transplantation.

This clone was counted between two and nine times. The rearrangement joins TRBV13 to TRBJ1-5; the D gene is possibly TRBD1 (6 bases). The CDR3 length is 15 residues. Trimming cost V 0 bases and J 4 bases, with 10 bases left between them. CDR1 and CDR2 from the germline V gene are PRHDT and FYEKMQ (reference sequence). CDR3 coding DNA: TGTGCCAGCAGCTTAGGGCCAGGGGAGAATCAGCCCCAGCATTTT. Translated: CASSLGPGENQPQHF.

The J gene is TRBJ2-1, the V gene TRBV6-4, with 7 bases matching TRBD2. The germline V gene has CDR1 MRHNA and CDR2 SNTAGT. V trimming: 6 bases; J trimming: 5 bases; junction bases outside the gene matches: 4. This CDR3 has 13 amino acids. CDR3 coding DNA: TGTGCCAGCAGCCAAGCGGGGAACAATGAGCAGTTCTTC. It yields the protein CASSQAGNNEQFF.

This clone was counted a few times. V is TRBV7-6 and J is TRBJ2-7; D is uncertain. CDR3 length equals 15 residues. The germline V gene has CDR1 SGHVS and CDR2 FNYEAQ. V was trimmed by 5 bases and J by 4 bases, leaving 18 bases between them. CDR3 DNA: TGTGCCAGCAGCCCCCGGGTGAAGGTGGGGTACGAGCAGTACTTC. Protein sequence: CASSPRVKVGYEQYF.

The chain is built from TRBV10-3 and TRBJ2-7; D not resolved. Germline CDR1 is ENHRY and CDR2 is SYGVKD. This CDR3 contains 13 residues. V was pared by 6 bases and J by 3 bases, with 12 bases between. The CDR3 loop reads CAIRDPWDYEQYF. In DNA, the CDR3 is TGTGCCATCAGGGACCCATGGGACTACGAGCAGTACTTC.

This clone showed up just a few times. The gene calls are TRBV5-8 and TRBJ2-1; 8 bases agree with TRBD1. This CDR3 comprises 15 residues. Trimming at V came to 2 bases and at J to 8 bases, leaving 9 bases not matched to a gene. The germline gives CDR1 SGHTS, CDR2 YDEGEE. CDR3 nucleotide sequence: TGTGCCAGCAGCTTTAGGACAGGGTCGGTTCATGAGCAGTTCTTC. Amino acids: CASSFRTGSVHEQFF.

This clone was observed a handful of times. The chain links TRBV5-1 to TRBJ2-3, with 7 bases identical to TRBD1. Germline V gene data show CDR1 as SGHRS and CDR2 as YFSETQ. Trimming at V came to 5 bases and at J to 3 bases, leaving 9 bases not matched to a gene. The CDR3 is made up of 15 amino acids. Here the CDR3 DNA reads TGCGCCAGCAGTAGATCGTCAGGGGGAACAGATACGCAGTATTTT. This encodes CASSRSSGGTDTQYF.

CDR3 residues: CASSQLPTTRLRKLFF. The CDR3 DNA is TGCGCCAGCAGCCAACTCCCGACAACCAGACTTAGAAAACTGTTTTTT. V usage is TRBV4-1 and J usage is TRBJ1-4, with unresolved D. The CDR3 sequence is 16 residues long. Trimming left V 2 bases short and J 10 bases short, with 20 bases between. Germline loops: CDR1 MGHRA, CDR2 YSYEKL.

The chain is built from TRBV30 and TRBJ2-7; possible D gene TRBD2, 6 bases. There are 13 residues in the CDR3. From germline, CDR1 is GTSNPN and CDR2 SVGIG (reference sequence). V dropped 0 bases and J dropped 3 bases, with 9 bases sitting between them. The CDR3 sequence: CAWSVLGGYEQYF. CDR3 nucleotides: TGTGCCTGGAGTGTGCTGGGGGGCTACGAGCAGTACTTC.

The CDR3 DNA follows: TGTGCCAGCAGCCCCTCGGGGGCCGGTGGCTACACCTTC. As protein: CASSPSGAGGYTF. V is TRBV7-3 and J is TRBJ1-2, with a tentative D call TRBD1 (6 bases). The CDR3 has 13 amino acids. Germline CDR1 is SGHTA and CDR2 is FQGTGA. Between the trimmed V and J ends, which lost 5 bases and 7 bases, there was a span of 14 bases.

The chain couples TRBV4-3 to TRBJ2-7; tentative D call: TRBD1 (6 bases). Germline V gene sequence: CDR1 LGHNA, CDR2 YSLEER. Trimming pared 0 bases from V and 4 bases from J, leaving 7 bases between. The CDR3 sequence is 13 residues long. CDR3 sequence: CASSQEQGYEQYF. The CDR3 DNA reads TGCGCCAGCAGCCAAGAACAGGGATACGAGCAGTACTTC.

This clone occurred a few times. V gene TRBV5-4 combines with J gene TRBJ2-3; D is undetermined. The CDR3 has 14 amino acids. The V and J ends lost 7 bases and 0 bases respectively, with 12 bases between them. Germline loops: CDR1 SGHNT, CDR2 YYREEE (reference sequence). CDR3: CASEWGTSTDTQYF. The CDR3 DNA reads as TGTGCCAGCGAGTGGGGAACTAGCACAGATACGCAGTATTTT.

The V call is TRBV6-1, the J call TRBJ1-1; no definite D call. The ends were cut back, 5 bases at V and 8 bases at J, with 9 bases in the middle. The CDR3 is 11 amino acids. Germline CDR1 reads MNHNS; CDR2 reads SASEGT. The CDR3 DNA is TGTGCCAGCAGTTACGGGAAGGAAGCTTTCTTT. Translated, it gives CASSYGKEAFF.